This record looks at one T cell receptor beta chain sequence and its context. The sample is drawn from a study of blood T cell repertoires in COVID-19. Study details: Acute and convalescent COVID-19 specimens originated in the United States, Italy and Spain. From T cells, B-cell-depleted T cells, or PBMCs came the material, which was cDNA or gDNA.

This CDR3 region has 14 residues. Germline values: CDR1 ENHRY, CDR2 SYGVKD. The V end was cut by 0 bases, the J end by 5 bases, with 10 bases between. Enrolled during active infection, Seattle patients were then followed longitudinally. Here immunoSEQ multiplex PCR was the method, and the copy in TCRdb shows in-frame clones only, minus some. The sample carries approximately 250,000 clones, 70% to 90% recorded once. The TCR originated in a woman in her sixties with COVID-19, enrolled during active disease. The source material was peripheral blood. The V call is TRBV10-3, the J call TRBJ1-2; no firm D call. CDR3 protein: CAISESSSRYGYTF. The CDR3 DNA reads TGTGCCATCAGTGAGTCGTCTTCTAGATATGGCTACACCTTC.